This T cell receptor (beta chain) derives from a study of beta chain features in type 1 diabetes. Findings and limits, study-wide: Shortening of TCRB CDR3s, moderate but significant, appeared in all four CD4+ subsets of Type 1 diabetes patients.

The whole isolated RNA underwent reverse transcription, so sequencing captured expressed TCRB transcripts. Data came from immunoSEQ multiplex PCR; TCRdb stores just in-frame clones and leaves some out. The table records roughly 70,000 clones, 49% of them present only once. The CDR3 consists of 18 residues. V was pared by 2 bases and J by 1 base, with 9 bases of the junction left unmatched. Looked up from germline, CDR1 is LNHNV and CDR2 is YYDKDF (reference sequence). Isolation of CD4+ naive, central memory, regulatory and stem cell-like memory cells was achieved by sorting via CD45RO/CCR7/CD25/CD127/CD95/CD27. Sort purity for all populations was recorded as exceeding 98%. A remark on this clone: As yet, its antigen is unknown.

Sequencing was performed on central memory CD4+ T cells from blood. This chain uses TRBV15 with TRBJ2-2; 8 positions agree with TRBD1. The source is a man aged 30 to 45 with type 1 diabetes. The CDR3 DNA reads as TGTGCCACCAGCAGACCGTCGACCGGGACAGGGAACACCGGGGAGCTGTTTTTT. Amino acids: CATSRPSTGTGNTGELFF.